One T cell receptor (beta chain) is described in this entry. Its antigen is currently unknown. The data originate from a study of T-cell reconstitution after alpha-beta-depleted transplantation in children. Unique molecular identifiers were incorporated into the prepared TCRbeta library. TCRdb used MiXCR to reprocess the PCR reads, holding one entry per CDR3 protein. The top ten hold about 4.8% of the sample, which has some 260,000 distinct CDR3 sequences, 20% to 30% seen once. CDR3 length: 16 residues. Germline CDR1 reads MNHNS; CDR2 reads SASEGT. V dropped 6 bases and J dropped 4; count of bases not matched to a gene: 8. Study-wide results and caveats: The study traced high day-60 TCRbeta diversity in some patients to surviving recipient T cells and thymic progenitors. Newly produced T cells mostly provided counts and TCRbeta diversity after one year, as hyperexpanded clones declined. Several hundred expanded graft clones reportedly were the source of alpha-beta T cells about two months after transplant.

The J gene is TRBJ2-5, the V gene TRBV6-1; 13 positions agree with TRBD2. Sequencing was performed on PBMCs, mostly from graft donor cells, taken 360 days after TCRalphabeta/CD19-depleted stem cell transplant. This clonotype originated in a female patient aged 2 to 10 who had a stem cell transplant for congenital amegakaryocytic thrombocytopenia, so the T cells may come from the graft donor. In DNA form, the CDR3 reads TGTGCCAGCAGCAGACTAGCGGGAGGTGGGGGAGAGACCCAGTACTTC. Translated: CASSRLAGGGGETQYF.